This TCR beta chain is from a study of tumor-infiltrating lymphocytes in oesophageal squamous cell carcinoma. The CDR3 is 14 residues long. CDR1 SGHTA and CDR2 FQGTGA come from the germline V gene. V lost 2 bases to trimming and J lost 7 bases; unmatched junction nucleotides: 3. This clonotype was picked up a small number of times. TCRdb re-analysed the PCR reads in MiXCR, keeping a single row per CDR3 protein. This sample carries about 10,000 distinct CDR3 sequences, under 75% of them seen once, and the ten largest clones take about 25%. V usage is TRBV7-3 and J usage is TRBJ2-1; 9 bases map to TRBD1. This receptor was identified in a female donor with esophageal squamous cell carcinoma. Sequencing was carried out using esophageal tumor tissue. The CDR3 reads CASSLGQGLNEQFF. Here the CDR3 DNA reads TGTGCCAGCAGCTTAGGACAGGGGCTAAATGAGCAGTTCTTC.